The entry that follows covers one TCR beta chain sequence. The data stem from a study of cytomegalovirus exposure and HLA in healthy donors. Deletions cut 5 bases from V and 0 bases from J, with 11 bases between. The CDR3 consists of 15 residues. Germline V lookup: CDR1 MNHNY, CDR2 SVGAGI (reference sequence). Primers: 60 Vbeta forward and 13 Jbeta reverse. This table comes from immunoSEQ multiplex PCR, and its TCRdb copy is limited to in-frame clones, with some not included. Its clone listing holds 180,000 or so clones. The TCR comes from a boy younger than 18 in good health and CMV-seronegative. The specimen sequenced was PBMCs. The chain is built from TRBV6-6 and TRBJ1-3, with unresolved D. CDR3: CASSAAALSGNTIYF. DNA for the CDR3: TGTGCCAGCAGTGCCGCGGCCCTCTCTGGAAACACCATATATTTT.